Each of the 5 T cell receptor beta chains below was sequenced from the same sample in a study of human T cells and chemical hapten exposure. Via MiXCR, TCRdb re-called the RACE reads, giving one row per CDR3 protein. The sample yields around 300,000 distinct CDR3 sequences, around 5.5% seen once. Time point specified: pre-sensitization, week 0. Treatment in this sample: therapeutic diphenylcyclopropenone sensitization with weekly scalp DPC. Sequencing used whole blood, obtained in connection with sensitization to the hapten diphenylcyclopropenone (DPC). Receptors were obtained from a woman between 18 and 29 years old with alopecia areata. Some clones in this sample may be carry-over from other donors' samples.

V and J are TRBV7-3 and TRBJ2-5; 10 positions agree with TRBD1. There are 16 residues in the CDR3. With V trimmed by 5 bases and J by 3 bases, 9 bases remained unmatched. Germline V gene sequence: CDR1 SGHTA, CDR2 FQGTGA. The CDR3 here is CASSPRTGTGEETQYF. CDR3 in DNA: TGTGCCAGCAGCCCCAGAACCGGGACAGGGGAAGAGACCCAGTACTTC. Complete variable domain (other parts from reference TRBV7-3 and TRBJ2-5): GAGVSQTPSNKVTEKGKYVELRCDPISGHTALYWYRQSLGQGPEFLIYFQGTGAADDSGLPNDRFFAVRPEGSVSTLKIQRTERGDSAVYLCASSPRTGTGEETQYFGPGTRLLVL.

This clonotype was found many times. The rearrangement joins TRBV7-8 to TRBJ2-3; D remains unclear. In germline, CDR1 is SGHVS, CDR2 FQNEAQ. The CDR3 runs to 16 residues. Trimming removed 3 bases from V and 4 bases from J, with 17 bases in between. CDR3 residues: CASSLSRFLGADTQYF. DNA of the CDR3: TGTGCCAGCAGCTTGTCGCGATTCCTAGGAGCAGATACGCAGTATTTT.

Ten or more counts support this clonotype. The V gene is TRBV29-1, the J gene TRBJ1-1, with TRBD1 matching over 7 bases. CDR1 and CDR2 (germline): SQVTM, ANQGSEA. CDR3 length equals 13 residues. V lost 6 bases and J lost 3; bases outside the gene matches: 7. The CDR3 DNA sequence: TGCAGCGTCAACACAGGGGCGGACACTGAAGCTTTCTTT. It yields the protein CSVNTGADTEAFF. The full variable domain, in which reference TRBV29-1 and TRBJ1-1 provide the parts outside the CDR3, is SAVISQKPSRDICQRGTSLTIQCQVDSQVTMMFWYRQQPGQSLTLIATANQGSEATYESGFVIDKFPISRPNLTFSTLTVSNMSPEDSSIYLCSVNTGADTEAFFGQGTRLTVV.

In this sample, this clonotype turned up a few times. The chain joins TRBV4-3 to TRBJ2-7; 11 positions agree with TRBD1. The CDR3 is 16 amino acids. V lost 1 base, J lost 3 bases, and 5 bases stayed unmatched. Germline V gene sequence: CDR1 LGHNA, CDR2 YSLEER. CDR3 sequence reads: CASSQATGTGGYEQYF. The CDR3 DNA reads TGCGCCAGCAGCCAAGCCACCGGGACAGGGGGCTACGAGCAGTACTTC.

The rearrangement uses TRBV1 and TRBJ1-3; the table's D call, TRBD1, was not checked against the DNA. TRBV1 is a pseudogene segment. CDR3 size: 15 residues. The CDR3 sequence is CTSSTPDRAGNTIYF. The CDR3 nucleotides are TGCACCAGCAGCACCCCGGACAGGGCTGGAAACACCATATATTTT.